This TCR beta chain was identified during a study of CD8 T cells in Susac syndrome. Sequencing of TCR beta covered CD8+ and CD4+ T cells obtained from blood. An amount of RNA that ranged from roughly 0.45 to 1 ug was reverse transcribed with random hexamers. TCRdb re-called the immunoSEQ multiplex PCR reads through MiXCR, storing one row per CDR3 protein. This table has about 430,000 distinct CDR3 sequences, approximately 89% appearing once. V was shortened by 6 bases and J by 5 bases, with 19 bases between the two germline ends. CDR3 size: 15 residues. Looked up from germline, CDR1 is LNHNV and CDR2 is YYDKDF (reference sequence).

This chain links TRBV15 with TRBJ1-2; D call uncertain. The sample consisted of CD8+ T cells from PBMCs. The TCR originated in a human donor with multiple sclerosis. The CDR3 region has the DNA TGTGCCACCAGTCAGTACGCATATCAGACTTATGGCTACACCTTC. The encoded protein is CATSQYAYQTYGYTF.